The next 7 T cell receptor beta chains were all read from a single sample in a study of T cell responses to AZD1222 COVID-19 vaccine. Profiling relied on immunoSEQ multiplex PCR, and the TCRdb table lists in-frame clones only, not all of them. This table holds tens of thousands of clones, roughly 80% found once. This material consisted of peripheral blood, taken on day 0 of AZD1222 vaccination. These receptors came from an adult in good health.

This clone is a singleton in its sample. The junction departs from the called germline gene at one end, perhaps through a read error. This CDR3 reads CASSVAVPTGSSYNEQFF. Here the CDR3 DNA reads TGTGCCAGCAGCGTAGCGGTTCCGACTGGGAGCTCCTACAATGAGCAGTTCTTC. The rearrangement joins TRBV7-2 to TRBJ2-1; D may be TRBD2 (6 bases). The germline V gene encodes CDR1 SGHTA and CDR2 FQGNSA. CDR3 length: 18 amino acids.

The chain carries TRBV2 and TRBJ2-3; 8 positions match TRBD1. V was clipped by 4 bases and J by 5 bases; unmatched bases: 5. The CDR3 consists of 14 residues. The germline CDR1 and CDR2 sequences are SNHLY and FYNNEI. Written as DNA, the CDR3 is TGTGCCAGCAGTGTTGACAGGGGTGGAGATACGCAGTATTTT. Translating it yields CASSVDRGGDTQYF.

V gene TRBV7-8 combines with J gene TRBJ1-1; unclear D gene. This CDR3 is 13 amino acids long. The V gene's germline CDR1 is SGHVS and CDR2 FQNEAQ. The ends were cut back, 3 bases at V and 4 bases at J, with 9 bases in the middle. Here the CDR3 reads CASSFGRGTEAFF. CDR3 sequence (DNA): TGTGCCAGCAGCTTTGGGAGAGGCACTGAAGCTTTCTTT.

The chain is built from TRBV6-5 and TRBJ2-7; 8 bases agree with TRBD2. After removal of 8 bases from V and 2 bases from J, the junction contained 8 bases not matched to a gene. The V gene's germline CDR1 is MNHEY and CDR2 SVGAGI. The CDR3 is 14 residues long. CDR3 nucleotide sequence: TGTGCCAGCTCCCCACGGGAGGGTCCCTACGAGCAGTACGTC. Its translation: CASSPREGPYEQYV.

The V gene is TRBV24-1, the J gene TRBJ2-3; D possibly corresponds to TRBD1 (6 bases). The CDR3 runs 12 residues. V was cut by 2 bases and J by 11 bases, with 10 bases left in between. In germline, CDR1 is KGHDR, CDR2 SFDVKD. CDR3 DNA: TGTGCCACCAGTGATTACAGGGCCTGGCAGTATTTT. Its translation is CATSDYRAWQYF.

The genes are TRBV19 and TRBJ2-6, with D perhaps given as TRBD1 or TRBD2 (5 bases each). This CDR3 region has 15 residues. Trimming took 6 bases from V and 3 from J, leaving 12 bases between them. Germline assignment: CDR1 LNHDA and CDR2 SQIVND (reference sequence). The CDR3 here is CASSPVRGGANVLTF. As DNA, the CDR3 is TGTGCCAGTAGCCCTGTGAGGGGTGGGGCCAACGTCCTGACTTTC.

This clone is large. The CDR3 here is CASSFGKTGSFGYTF. CDR3 in DNA: TGTGCCAGCAGCTTTGGCAAGACAGGCTCCTTCGGCTACACCTTC. V gene TRBV7-9 combines with J gene TRBJ1-2, with TRBD1 as a possible D gene (6 bases). The CDR3 sequence is 15 residues long. V lost 3 bases and J lost 8, with 19 bases in between. In germline, CDR1 is SEHNR, CDR2 FQNEAQ (reference sequence). Full variable domain (remainder filled in from reference TRBV7-9 and TRBJ1-2): DTGVSQNPRHKITKRGQNVTFRCDPISEHNRLYWYRQTLGQGPEFLTYFQNEAQLEKSRLLSDRFSAERPKGSFSTLEIQRTEQGDSAMYLCASSFGKTGSFGYTFGSGTRLTVV.